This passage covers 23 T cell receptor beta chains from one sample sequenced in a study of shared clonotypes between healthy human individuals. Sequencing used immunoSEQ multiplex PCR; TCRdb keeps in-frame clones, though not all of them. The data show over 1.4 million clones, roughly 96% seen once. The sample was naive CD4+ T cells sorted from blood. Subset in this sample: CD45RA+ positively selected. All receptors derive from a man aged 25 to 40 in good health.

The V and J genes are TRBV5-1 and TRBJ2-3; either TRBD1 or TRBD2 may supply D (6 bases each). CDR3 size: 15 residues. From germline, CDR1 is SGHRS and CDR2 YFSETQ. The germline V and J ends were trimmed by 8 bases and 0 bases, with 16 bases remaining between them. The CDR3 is CASSTGAGSTDTQYF. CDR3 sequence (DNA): TGCGCCAGTTCGACGGGGGCAGGGAGCACAGATACGCAGTATTTT.

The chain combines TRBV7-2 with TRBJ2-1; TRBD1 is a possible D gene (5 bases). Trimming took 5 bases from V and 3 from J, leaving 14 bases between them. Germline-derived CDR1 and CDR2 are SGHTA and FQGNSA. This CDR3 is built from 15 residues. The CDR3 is CASSLTSDSYNEQFF. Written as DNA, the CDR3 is TGTGCCAGCAGCCTAACTTCCGACAGCTACAATGAGCAGTTCTTC.

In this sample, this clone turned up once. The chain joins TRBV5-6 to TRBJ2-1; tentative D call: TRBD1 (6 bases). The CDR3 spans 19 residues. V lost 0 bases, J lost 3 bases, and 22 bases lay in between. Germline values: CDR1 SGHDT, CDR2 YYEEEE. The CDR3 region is CASSLGGQPRRAVYNEQFF. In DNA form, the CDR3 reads TGTGCCAGCAGCTTGGGTGGACAGCCCCGCCGTGCTGTCTACAATGAGCAGTTCTTC. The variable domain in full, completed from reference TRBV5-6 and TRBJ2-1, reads DAGVTQSPTHLIKTRGQQVTLRCSPKSGHDTVSWYQQALGQGPQFIFQYYEEEERQRGNFPDRFSGHQFPNYSSELNVNALLLGDSALYLCASSLGGQPRRAVYNEQFFGPGTRLTVL.

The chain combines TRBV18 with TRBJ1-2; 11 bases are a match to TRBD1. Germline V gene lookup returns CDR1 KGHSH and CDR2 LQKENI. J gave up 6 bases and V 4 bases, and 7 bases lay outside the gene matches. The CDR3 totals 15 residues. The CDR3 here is CASSLTPGQGDGYTF. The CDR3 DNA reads TGTGCCAGCTCACTCACTCCGGGACAGGGGGATGGCTACACCTTC.

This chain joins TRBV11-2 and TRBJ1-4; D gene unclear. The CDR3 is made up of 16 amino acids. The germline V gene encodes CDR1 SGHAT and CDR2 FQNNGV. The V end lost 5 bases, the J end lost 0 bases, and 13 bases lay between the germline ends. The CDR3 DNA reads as TGTGCCAGCAGCCCTCGAGCGGCGACAACTAATGAAAAACTGTTTTTT. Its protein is CASSPRAATTNEKLFF. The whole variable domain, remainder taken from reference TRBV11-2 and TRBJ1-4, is EAGVAQSPRYKIIEKRQSVAFWCNPISGHATLYWYQQILGQGPKLLIQFQNNGVVDDSQLPKDRFSAERLKGVDSTLKIQPAKLEDSAVYLCASSPRAATTNEKLFFGSGTQLSVL.

The CDR3 reads CASSLLASGTYEQYF. CDR3 coding DNA: TGTGCCAGCAGTTTACTGGCTAGCGGGACCTACGAGCAGTACTTC. This chain uses TRBV28 with TRBJ2-7; 9 bases match TRBD2. Trimming removed 2 bases from V and 2 bases from J; junction bases left unmatched: 4. Germline V CDR1 and CDR2: MDHEN, SYDVKM. This CDR3 spans 15 amino acids.

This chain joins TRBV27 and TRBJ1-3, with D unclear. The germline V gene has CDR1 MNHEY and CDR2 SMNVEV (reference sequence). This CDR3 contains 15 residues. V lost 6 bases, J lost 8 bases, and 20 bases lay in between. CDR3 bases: TGTGCCAGCAGCAGAAAGCCGGGGTCCTGGGACACCATATATTTT. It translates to CASSRKPGSWDTIYF.

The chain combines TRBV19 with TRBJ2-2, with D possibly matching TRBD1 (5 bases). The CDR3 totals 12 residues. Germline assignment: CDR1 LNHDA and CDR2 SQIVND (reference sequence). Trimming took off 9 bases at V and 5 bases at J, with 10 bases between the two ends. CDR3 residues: CASQGRTGELFF. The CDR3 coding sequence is TGTGCCAGCCAGGGTCGGACCGGGGAGCTGTTTTTT.

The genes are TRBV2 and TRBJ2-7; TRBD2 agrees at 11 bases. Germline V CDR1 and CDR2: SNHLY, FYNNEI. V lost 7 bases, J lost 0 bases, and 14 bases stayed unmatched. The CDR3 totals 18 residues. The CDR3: CASKSSGTSGRSSYEQYF. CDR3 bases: TGTGCCAGCAAAAGCTCCGGGACTAGCGGAAGGAGCTCCTACGAGCAGTACTTC.

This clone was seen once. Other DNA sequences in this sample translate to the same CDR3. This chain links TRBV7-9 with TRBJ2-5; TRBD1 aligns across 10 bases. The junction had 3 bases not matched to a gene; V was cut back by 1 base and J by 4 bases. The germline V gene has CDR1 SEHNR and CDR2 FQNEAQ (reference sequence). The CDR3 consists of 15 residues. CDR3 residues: CASSLGQGAGETQYF. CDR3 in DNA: TGTGCCAGCAGCTTAGGACAGGGGGCCGGAGAGACCCAGTACTTC. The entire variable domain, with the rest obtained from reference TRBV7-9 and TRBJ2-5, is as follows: DTGVSQNPRHKITKRGQNVTFRCDPISEHNRLYWYRQTLGQGPEFLTYFQNEAQLEKSRLLSDRFSAERPKGSFSTLEIQRTEQGDSAMYLCASSLGQGAGETQYFGPGTRLLVL.

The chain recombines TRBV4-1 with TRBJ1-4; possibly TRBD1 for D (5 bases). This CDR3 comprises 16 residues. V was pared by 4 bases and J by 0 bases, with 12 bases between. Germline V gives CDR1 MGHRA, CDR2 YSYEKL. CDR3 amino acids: CASSPRGGATNEKLFF. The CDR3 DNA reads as TGCGCCAGCAGCCCCCGGGGGGGGGCAACTAATGAAAAACTGTTTTTT.

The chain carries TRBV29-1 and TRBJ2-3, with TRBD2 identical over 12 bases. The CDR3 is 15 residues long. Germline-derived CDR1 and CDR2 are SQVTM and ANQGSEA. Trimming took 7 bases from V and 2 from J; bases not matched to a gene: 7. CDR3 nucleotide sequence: TGCAGCGCCGATGGACTAGCGGGACCCACAGATACGCAGTATTTT. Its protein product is CSADGLAGPTDTQYF.

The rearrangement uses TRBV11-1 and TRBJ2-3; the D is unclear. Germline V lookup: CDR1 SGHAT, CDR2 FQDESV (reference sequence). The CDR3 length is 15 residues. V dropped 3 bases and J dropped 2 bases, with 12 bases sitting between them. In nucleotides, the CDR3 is TGTGCCAGCAGCTTGAGTAGGCAGGCCACAGATACGCAGTATTTT. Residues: CASSLSRQATDTQYF.

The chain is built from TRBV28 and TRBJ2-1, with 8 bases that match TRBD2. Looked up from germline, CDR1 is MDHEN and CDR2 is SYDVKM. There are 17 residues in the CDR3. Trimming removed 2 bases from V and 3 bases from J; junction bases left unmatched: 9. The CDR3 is CASSLLHSGKIYNEQFF. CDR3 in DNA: TGTGCCAGCAGTTTACTCCATAGCGGGAAGATCTACAATGAGCAGTTCTTC.

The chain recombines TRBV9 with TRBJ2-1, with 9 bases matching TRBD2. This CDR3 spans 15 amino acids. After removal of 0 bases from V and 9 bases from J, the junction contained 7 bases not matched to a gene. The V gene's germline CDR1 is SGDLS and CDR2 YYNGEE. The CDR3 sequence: CASSVAVAGVVEQFF. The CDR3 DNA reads TGTGCCAGCAGCGTAGCGGTAGCGGGAGTGGTTGAGCAGTTCTTC.

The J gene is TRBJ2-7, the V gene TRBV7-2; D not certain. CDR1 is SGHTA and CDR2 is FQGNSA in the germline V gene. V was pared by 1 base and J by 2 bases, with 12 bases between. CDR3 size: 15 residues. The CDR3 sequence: CASSLDFGPTYEQYF. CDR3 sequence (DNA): TGTGCCAGCAGCTTAGATTTCGGGCCAACCTACGAGCAGTACTTC.

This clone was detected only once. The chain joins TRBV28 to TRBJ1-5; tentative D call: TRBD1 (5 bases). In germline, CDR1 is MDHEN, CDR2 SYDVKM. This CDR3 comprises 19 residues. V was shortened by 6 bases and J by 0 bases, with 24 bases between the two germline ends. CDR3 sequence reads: CASRLRSSPQGYSNQPQHF. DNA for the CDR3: TGTGCCAGCAGACTCAGGTCGAGCCCGCAGGGTTATAGCAATCAGCCCCAGCATTTT.

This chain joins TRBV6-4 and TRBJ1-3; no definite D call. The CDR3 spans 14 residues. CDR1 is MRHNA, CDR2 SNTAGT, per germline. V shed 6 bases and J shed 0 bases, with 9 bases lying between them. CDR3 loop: CASSPDGSGNTIYF. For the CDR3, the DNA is TGTGCCAGCAGCCCCGACGGCTCTGGAAACACCATATATTTT.

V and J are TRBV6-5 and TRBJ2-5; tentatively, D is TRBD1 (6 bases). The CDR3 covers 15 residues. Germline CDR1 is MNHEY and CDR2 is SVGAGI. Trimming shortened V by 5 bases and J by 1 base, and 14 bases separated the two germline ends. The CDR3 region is CASSQGGQSQETQYF. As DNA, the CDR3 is TGTGCCAGCAGTCAAGGAGGACAGAGCCAAGAGACCCAGTACTTC.

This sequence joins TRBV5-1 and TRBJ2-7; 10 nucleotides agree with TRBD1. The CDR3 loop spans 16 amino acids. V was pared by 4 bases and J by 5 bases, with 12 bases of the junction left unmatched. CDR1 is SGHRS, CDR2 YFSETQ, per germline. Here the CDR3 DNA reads TGCGCCAGCAGCCACAGGACAGGGGGTGGTGTTGACGAGCAGTACTTC. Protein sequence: CASSHRTGGGVDEQYF.

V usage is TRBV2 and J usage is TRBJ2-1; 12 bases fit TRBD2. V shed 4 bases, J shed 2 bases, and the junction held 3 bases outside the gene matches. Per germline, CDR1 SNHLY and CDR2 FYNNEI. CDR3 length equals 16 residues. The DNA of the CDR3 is TGTGCCAGCAGTGCCCTAGCGGGAGGGACCTACAATGAGCAGTTCTTC. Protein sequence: CASSALAGGTYNEQFF.

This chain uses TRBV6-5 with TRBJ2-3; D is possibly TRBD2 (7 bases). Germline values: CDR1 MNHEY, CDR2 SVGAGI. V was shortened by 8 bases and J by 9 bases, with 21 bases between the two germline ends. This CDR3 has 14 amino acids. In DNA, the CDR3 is TGTGCCAGCCGGCGAGACAGGACTAGTCTAACGCAGTATTTT. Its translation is CASRRDRTSLTQYF.

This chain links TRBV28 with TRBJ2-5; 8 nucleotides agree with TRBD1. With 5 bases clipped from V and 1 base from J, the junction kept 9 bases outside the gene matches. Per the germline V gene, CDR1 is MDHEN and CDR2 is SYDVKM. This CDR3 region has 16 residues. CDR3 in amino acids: CASSGDRSGLQETQYF. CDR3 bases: TGTGCCAGCAGTGGGGACAGGTCGGGACTCCAAGAGACCCAGTACTTC.